This T cell receptor beta chain was profiled in a study of T cell repertoires in cytomegalovirus infection. Study at large: Shared public TCR beta signatures pointed to both CMV infection and a matching HLA type. Overall study findings and caveats: Clonotypes of TCR beta that were HLA-C-restricted and CMV-specific dominated the ex vivo response. People with CMV and the relevant HLA were identified by cumulative public TCR beta family frequency.

J lost 2 bases, V lost 3 bases, and 10 bases had no gene match. The CDR3 is made up of 16 amino acids. CDR1 and CDR2 (germline): MNHEY, SVGAGI. With respect to this clonotype: Its antigen remains unknown.

MiXCR, applied by TCRdb to the reads, yields one record per CDR3 protein. The sample lists 150,000 to 180,000 distinct CDR3 sequences, 23% seen once, with about 10% in the top ten. The sequenced sample was PBMCs. The chain is built from TRBV6-5 and TRBJ2-7, with 7 bases identical to TRBD1. The TCR comes from a human donor in good health (CMV status not recorded). Some clones in this sample may be carry-over from other donors' samples. CDR3 loop: CASSYSHTGTAYEQYF. CDR3 nucleotides: TGTGCCAGCAGTTATTCGCATACCGGGACAGCCTACGAGCAGTACTTC.